The 16 T cell receptor beta chains given below trace back to one sample, sequenced in a study of response to subunit inactivated influenza vaccine. TCRdb called the RT-PCR reads again in MiXCR, with one record for every CDR3 protein. The repertoire includes approximately 520,000 distinct CDR3 sequences, around 25% of them detected once, and approximately 2% sits in the top ten. Sample: CD4+ T cells sorted from PBMCs, taken 4 to 6 days after vaccination. The receptor set was obtained from a man in his fifties or sixties who received an inactivated influenza vaccine.

This clonotype was seen a handful of times. This chain links TRBV6-2 or TRBV6-3 with TRBJ2-5, with D unresolved. The V end lost 4 bases, the J end lost 5 bases, and 17 bases lay between the germline ends. The germline V gene encodes CDR1 MNHEY and CDR2 SVGEGT. This CDR3 has 15 residues. This CDR3 reads CASSWPIPSRETQYF. The CDR3 DNA follows: TGTGCCAGCAGTTGGCCCATCCCCTCCAGGGAGACCCAGTACTTC.

The chain has TRBV5-1 and TRBJ2-7; weak D call: TRBD1 (5 bases). CDR1 is SGHRS and CDR2 is YFSETQ in the germline V gene. V lost 4 bases, J lost 3 bases, and 11 bases lay in between. CDR3 size: 13 residues. For the CDR3, the DNA is TGCGCCAGCAGCGGTCAACAGGACTACGAGCAGTACTTC. Translated: CASSGQQDYEQYF.

J is TRBJ2-1 and V is TRBV10-3, with D maybe TRBD1 (6 bases). The CDR3 covers 14 residues. Per the germline V gene, CDR1 is ENHRY and CDR2 is SYGVKD. Trimming left V 3 bases short and J 4 bases short, with 10 bases between. The CDR3, as DNA: TGTGCCATCAGTGACAGGGGCGGATACAATGAGCAGTTCTTC. Amino acids: CAISDRGGYNEQFF.

Only a few counts were recorded for this clonotype. The chain recombines TRBV20-1 with TRBJ2-3; TRBD2 agrees at 9 bases. The germline V gene has CDR1 DFQATT and CDR2 SNEGSKA (reference sequence). The CDR3 length is 15 residues. This CDR3 is CRASKGLAITDTQYF. CDR3 nucleotide sequence: TGCAGGGCCTCCAAAGGACTAGCGATCACAGATACGCAGTATTTT.

DNA of the CDR3: TGTGCCAGCAGTAGACTAGCACTAACTCAAGAGACCCAGTACTTC. Translated, it gives CASSRLALTQETQYF. V usage is TRBV6-2 or TRBV6-3 and J usage is TRBJ2-5, with TRBD2 identical over 7 bases. The germline gives CDR1 MNHEY, CDR2 SVGEGT. The CDR3 covers 15 residues. V lost 5 bases and J lost 2; bases outside the gene matches: 8.

This clonotype turned up a few times. The chain joins TRBV4-1 to TRBJ2-5; 13 bases agree with TRBD2. The trim removed 2 bases at V and 4 bases at J, leaving 13 bases unmatched. The CDR3 totals 19 residues. Per the germline V gene, CDR1 is MGHRA and CDR2 is YSYEKL. This chain's CDR3 is CASSQRFGTSGAGRETQYF. As DNA, the CDR3 is TGCGCCAGCAGCCAACGTTTTGGGACTAGCGGGGCGGGGCGAGAGACCCAGTACTTC.

This chain joins TRBV18 and TRBJ1-2, with a possible D match to TRBD1 (5 bases). This CDR3 has 13 amino acids. The germline V gene encodes CDR1 KGHSH and CDR2 LQKENI. The V end lost 2 bases, the J end lost 7 bases, and 11 bases lay between the germline ends. CDR3: CASSPGTSLGYTF. The CDR3 DNA reads as TGTGCCAGCTCACCAGGGACCTCCCTTGGCTACACCTTC.

This clonotype appeared a few times. The rearrangement links TRBV7-2 to TRBJ2-5; 7 nucleotides agree with TRBD1. The germline gives CDR1 SGHTA, CDR2 FQGNSA. The CDR3 length is 16 residues. The trim removed 4 bases at V and 7 bases at J, leaving 15 bases unmatched. The CDR3 here is CASSSAGGPWVGTQYF. DNA for the CDR3: TGTGCCAGCAGCTCCGCAGGGGGTCCCTGGGTCGGGACCCAGTACTTC.

The rearrangement links TRBV7-6 to TRBJ2-5; the D gene is possibly TRBD2 (5 bases). The CDR3 is 15 amino acids. CDR1 SGHVS and CDR2 FNYEAQ come from the germline V gene. Trimming pared 3 bases from V and 5 bases from J, leaving 16 bases between. CDR3 coding DNA: TGTGCCAGCAGCTTTTCGCTGCTCGGGAAGGAGACCCAGTACTTC. This gives the protein CASSFSLLGKETQYF.

The chain links TRBV5-1 to TRBJ2-1; D may correspond to TRBD1 or TRBD2 (6 bases each). V lost 2 bases to trimming and J lost 8 bases, with 17 bases between them. CDR1 SGHRS and CDR2 YFSETQ come from the germline V gene. The CDR3 has 15 residues. The CDR3 DNA sequence: TGCGCCAGCAGCTTAACGGGGGCAAGGCCGGATGAGCAGTTCTTC. Translating it yields CASSLTGARPDEQFF.

The V and J genes are TRBV7-6 and TRBJ2-2, with 14 bases that match TRBD2. Germline CDR1 reads SGHVS; CDR2 reads FNYEAQ. V lost 5 bases and J lost 9; bases outside the gene matches: 8. This CDR3 is built from 16 residues. CDR3 in DNA: TGTGCCAGCAGCAAGGGACTAGCGGGAGACCACCGGGAGCTGTTTTTT. Protein sequence: CASSKGLAGDHRELFF.

There are a few counts of this clonotype. The chain uses TRBV5-1 and TRBJ2-1; no definite D call. The germline gives CDR1 SGHRS, CDR2 YFSETQ. CDR3 length equals 16 residues. V shed 4 bases and J shed 8 bases, with 22 bases lying between them. The CDR3 here is CASSPIASARRYEQFF. In DNA, the CDR3 is TGCGCCAGCAGCCCGATTGCGTCGGCTCGACGATATGAGCAGTTCTTC.

V usage is TRBV6-5 and J usage is TRBJ2-5; D not resolved. V dropped 2 bases and J dropped 6 bases, with 10 bases sitting between them. The CDR3 is 13 amino acids. Germline V gives CDR1 MNHEY, CDR2 SVGAGI. The DNA for the CDR3 is TGTGCCAGCAGTTACGGGGTTTTGCAGACCCAGTACTTC. Translated, it gives CASSYGVLQTQYF.

The V and J genes are TRBV4-3 and TRBJ1-1; possible D gene TRBD1, 6 bases. CDR1 and CDR2 (germline): LGHNA, YSLEER. The CDR3 runs to 16 residues. The germline V and J ends were trimmed by 0 bases and 2 bases, with 13 bases remaining between them. For the CDR3, the DNA is TGCGCCAGCAGCCAAGATAGAGTAGGGGGAAACACTGAAGCTTTCTTT. Its protein product is CASSQDRVGGNTEAFF.

This clonotype has at least ten counts. The chain combines TRBV29-1 with TRBJ1-5; 7 bases line up with TRBD1. J lost 3 bases, V lost 4 bases, and 6 bases had no gene match. Germline V lookup: CDR1 SQVTM, CDR2 ANQGSEA. The CDR3 length is 14 residues. CDR3 DNA: TGCAGCGTTGGGGAGGGACAGTTCAATCAGCCCCAGCATTTT. It specifies CSVGEGQFNQPQHF.

This clonotype was counted between two and nine times. The chain links TRBV7-6 to TRBJ2-7; tentatively, D is TRBD1 (6 bases). In germline, CDR1 is SGHVS, CDR2 FNYEAQ. This CDR3 contains 15 residues. The V end was cut by 2 bases, the J end by 3 bases, with 14 bases between. The CDR3 protein is CASSLRDTDFYEQYF. The CDR3 DNA is TGTGCCAGCAGCTTACGGGACACCGACTTCTACGAGCAGTACTTC.